This TCR beta chain was observed in a study of blood T cell repertoires in COVID-19. Study background: PBMCs, B-cell-depleted T cells, or T cells were the source of the cDNA or gDNA that made up the material.

CDR3 length: 14 amino acids. Trimming removed 0 bases from V and 11 bases from J, with 15 bases in between. The germline CDR1 and CDR2 sequences are SNHLY and FYNNEI. TCRdb keeps only in-frame clones here, not all; method: immunoSEQ multiplex PCR. The data show roughly 190,000 clones, 82% seen once. Seattle's cohort entered during active infection and was followed longitudinally. Sequencing was carried out using peripheral blood. This sequence was found in a woman aged 60 to 75 with COVID-19, enrolled during active disease. The chain carries TRBV2 and TRBJ2-3, with unresolved D. CDR3 protein: CASSEAITELLQYF. The CDR3 region has the DNA TGTGCCAGCAGTGAAGCGATTACCGAGTTGCTGCAGTATTTT.